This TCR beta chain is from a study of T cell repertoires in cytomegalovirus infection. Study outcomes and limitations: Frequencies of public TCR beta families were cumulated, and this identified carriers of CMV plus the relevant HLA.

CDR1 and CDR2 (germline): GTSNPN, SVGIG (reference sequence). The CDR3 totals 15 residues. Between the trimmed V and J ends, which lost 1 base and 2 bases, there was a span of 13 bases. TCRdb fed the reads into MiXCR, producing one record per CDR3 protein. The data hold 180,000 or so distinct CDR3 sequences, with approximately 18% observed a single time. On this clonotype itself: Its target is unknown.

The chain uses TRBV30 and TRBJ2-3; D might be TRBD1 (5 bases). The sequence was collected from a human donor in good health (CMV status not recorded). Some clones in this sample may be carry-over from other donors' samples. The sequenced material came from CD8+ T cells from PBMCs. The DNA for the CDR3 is TGTGCCTGGAGTGGGGGCGGAGCCGCCACAGATACGCAGTATTTT. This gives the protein CAWSGGGAATDTQYF.